The sequence of this TCR beta chain was determined in a study of T-cell reconstitution after alpha-beta-depleted transplantation in children. For TCRbeta, the library was prepared with unique molecular identifiers. TCRdb used MiXCR to reprocess the PCR reads, holding one entry per CDR3 protein. The table has 250,000 to 300,000 distinct CDR3 sequences, around 9.6% seen once. The CDR3 contains 11 residues. V lost 1 base and J 2 bases, leaving 2 bases between the germline ends. The germline V gene has CDR1 SQVTM and CDR2 ANQGSEA. The gene calls are TRBV29-1 and TRBJ1-1; D uncertain. Sequencing was performed on PBMCs from the stem cell graft donor, taken from the stem cell graft. The source is a human donor who donated a stem cell graft to a child with SCID. The CDR3 here is CSVEVNTEAFF. CDR3 DNA: TGCAGCGTTGAAGTTAACACTGAAGCTTTCTTT.